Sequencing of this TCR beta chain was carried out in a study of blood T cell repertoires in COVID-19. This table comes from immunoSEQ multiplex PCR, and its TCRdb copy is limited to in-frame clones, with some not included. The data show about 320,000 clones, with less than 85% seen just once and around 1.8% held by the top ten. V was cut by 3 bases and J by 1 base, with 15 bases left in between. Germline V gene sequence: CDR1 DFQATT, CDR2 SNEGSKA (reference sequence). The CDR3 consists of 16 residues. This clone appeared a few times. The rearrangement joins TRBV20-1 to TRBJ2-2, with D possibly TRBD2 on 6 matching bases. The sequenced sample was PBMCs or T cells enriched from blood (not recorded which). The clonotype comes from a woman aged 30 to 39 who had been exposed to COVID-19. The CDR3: CSASPWRRGNTGELFF. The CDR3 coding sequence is TGCAGTGCTAGTCCCTGGAGGCGGGGGAACACCGGGGAGCTGTTTTTT.